Detailed here is one TCR beta chain. Its antigen specificity is not known. No base quality values were provided; no much bigger clone lies one nucleotide off. Whole blood was collected in K2EDTA tubes by collaborating institutions according to the institutions' own protocols. For TCRbeta analysis, collaborators shipped samples as frozen whole blood, isolated PBMCs, or DNA extracted from either of those sample types. The sample originates from a study of blood T cell repertoires in COVID-19 (dated by TCRdb to between 2020 and 2021). About the investigation overall: Samples covering the acute and convalescent phases of COVID-19 were provided by collaborators in the United States, Italy and Spain. The prospective study material was composed of cDNA or gDNA derived from T cells, B-cell-depleted T cells, or PBMCs. The dataset comprised deeply sampled blood TCRbeta repertoires from subjects exposed to, actively infected with, or recovered from COVID-19. The repertoires were released in a freely available public database intended as a resource for research on the immune response to SARS-CoV-2. The samples were drawn from two sources: the first 160 participants of the ongoing ImmuneRACE study, and 1,000 to 1,500 subjects contributed by 6 global collaborators. Where available, HLA class I and class II types were obtained from metadata supplied by the sample provider rather than from assay-based typing. Nearly every sample came with metadata listing a de-identified subject ID, COVID-19 status, age in years and sex.

The immunoSEQ Assay, a bias-controlled multiplex PCR, was used to amplify TCRbeta CDR3 regions from genomic DNA. Processing in the source paper ran as follows. Within the assay, amplification of reference gene primers was used to estimate how many nucleated cells each sample contained. Sequence reads were collapsed and filtered to measure the absolute abundance of every unique TCRbeta CDR3 rearrangement. Productive Simpson clonality was computed per sample as the square root of Simpson's diversity index over productive rearrangements. TCRdb re-hosts the immuneACCESS table, in-frame sequences only. Its copies lack some clones; in the studies checked, an unresolved V gene accounts for under half of them, and the cause for the rest is not known. D and trimming come from the DNA, and the V and J calls and clone size come from that table. This sample has 70,000 or so clones in its table, and roughly 90% of those were observed once. Approximately 1.4% of the sample rests with the top ten.

For CDR1 and CDR2, the germline V gene (reference sequence) lists MNHEY and SMNVEV. Relative to germline, V is 6 bases shorter and J is 0 bases shorter, with 9 bases between their ends. Spanning cysteine to phenylalanine, the CDR3 consists of 14 amino acids. Only CDR3 DNA is held: 42 bases, read in frame from base 1. What the work shows at the level of the full study, not this receptor alone: The quantity of clinical and demographic metadata differed by source and by participant and was supplied without curation.

What was sequenced was peripheral blood. The rearrangement joined TRBV27 to TRBJ2-1; the best D guess is TRBD1, with 5 bases matching. The clonotype was recovered from a man aged 45-65 years with acute or convalescent COVID-19. At the DNA level, the sequence is TGTGCCAGCAGCCCAGACAGCTCCTACAATGAGCAGTTCTTC. Its translation reads: CASSPDSSYNEQFF.